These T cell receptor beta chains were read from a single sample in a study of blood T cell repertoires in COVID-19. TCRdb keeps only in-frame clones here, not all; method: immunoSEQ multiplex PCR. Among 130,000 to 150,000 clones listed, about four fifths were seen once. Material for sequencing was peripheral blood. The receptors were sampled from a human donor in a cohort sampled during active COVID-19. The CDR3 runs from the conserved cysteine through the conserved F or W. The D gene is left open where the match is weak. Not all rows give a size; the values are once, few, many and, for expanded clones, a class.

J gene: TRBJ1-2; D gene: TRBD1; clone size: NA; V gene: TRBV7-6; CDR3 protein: CASSPLPDRGEYGYTF; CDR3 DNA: TGTGCCAGCAGCCCGCTACCGGACAGGGGGGAATATGGCTACACCTTC
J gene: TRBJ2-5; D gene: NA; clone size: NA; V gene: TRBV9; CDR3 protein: CASSRLGGQETQYF; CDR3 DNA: TGTGCCAGCAGTCGATTAGGGGGTCAAGAGACCCAGTACTTC
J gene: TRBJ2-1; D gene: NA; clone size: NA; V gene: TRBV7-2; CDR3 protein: CASSLLSGSYNEQFF; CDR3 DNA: TGTGCCAGCAGCCTCCTCTCAGGCTCCTACAATGAGCAGTTCTTC
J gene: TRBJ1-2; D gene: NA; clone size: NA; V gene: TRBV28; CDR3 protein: CASSGRENYGYTF; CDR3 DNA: TGTGCCAGCAGCGGACGGGAGAACTATGGCTACACCTTC
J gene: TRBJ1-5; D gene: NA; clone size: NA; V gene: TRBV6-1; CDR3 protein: CASSDIQGSRPQHF; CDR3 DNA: TGTGCCAGCAGTGATATACAGGGTTCTCGTCCCCAGCATTTT
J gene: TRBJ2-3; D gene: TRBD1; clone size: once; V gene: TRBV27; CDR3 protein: CASSSYPPWTGTDTQYF; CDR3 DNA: TGTGCCAGCAGTTCATATCCCCCTTGGACAGGGACAGATACGCAGTATTTT
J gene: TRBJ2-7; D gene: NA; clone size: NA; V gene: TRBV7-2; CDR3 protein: CASGLIGMYEQYF; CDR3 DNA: TGTGCCAGTGGACTAATAGGGATGTACGAGCAGTACTTC
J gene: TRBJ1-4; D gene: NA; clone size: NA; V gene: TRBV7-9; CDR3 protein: CASTRGSPTNEKLFF; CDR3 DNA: TGTGCCAGCACTCGAGGGAGTCCAACTAATGAAAAACTGTTTTTT
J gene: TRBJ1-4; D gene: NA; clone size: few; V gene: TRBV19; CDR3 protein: CASSIGGTSLEKLFF; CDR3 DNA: TGTGCCAGTAGTATTGGGGGCACCAGTCTGGAAAAACTGTTTTTT
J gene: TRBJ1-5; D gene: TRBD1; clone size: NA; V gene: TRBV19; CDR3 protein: CASRNGQETSNQPQHF; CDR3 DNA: TGTGCCAGTAGGAATGGACAGGAAACTAGCAATCAGCCCCAGCATTTT
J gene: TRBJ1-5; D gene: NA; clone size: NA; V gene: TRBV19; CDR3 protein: CASKEERGPQPQHF; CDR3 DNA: TGTGCCAGTAAGGAAGAGAGAGGGCCTCAGCCCCAGCATTTT
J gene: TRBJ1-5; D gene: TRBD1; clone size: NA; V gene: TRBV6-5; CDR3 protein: CASSRDRVNQPQHF; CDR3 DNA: TGTGCCAGCAGCCGGGACAGGGTAAATCAGCCCCAGCATTTT
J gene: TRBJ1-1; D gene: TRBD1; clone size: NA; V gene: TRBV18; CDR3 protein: CASSRDRAWSTEAFF; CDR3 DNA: TGTGCCAGCTCACGTGACAGGGCATGGAGCACTGAAGCTTTCTTT
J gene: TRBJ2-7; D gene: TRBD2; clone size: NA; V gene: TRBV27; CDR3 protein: CASPRLAGGRYEQYF; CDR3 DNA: TGTGCCAGCCCCCGACTAGCGGGGGGCCGTTACGAGCAGTACTTC
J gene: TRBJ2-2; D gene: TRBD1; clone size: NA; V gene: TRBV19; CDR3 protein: CASSISFGTGDTGELFF; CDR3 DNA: TGTGCCAGTAGTATAAGCTTTGGGACAGGGGACACCGGGGAGCTGTTTTTT
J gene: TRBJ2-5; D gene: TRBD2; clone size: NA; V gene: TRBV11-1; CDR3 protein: CASSHRLAGVRETQYF; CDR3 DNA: TGTGCCAGCAGCCATAGACTAGCGGGAGTTCGAGAGACCCAGTACTTC
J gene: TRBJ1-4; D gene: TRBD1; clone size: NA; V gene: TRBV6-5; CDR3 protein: CASNGQGANEKLFF; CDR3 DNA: TGTGCCAGCAACGGACAGGGGGCCAATGAAAAACTGTTTTTT
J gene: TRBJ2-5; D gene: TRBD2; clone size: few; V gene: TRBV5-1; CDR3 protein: CASSAGRRGETQYF; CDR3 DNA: TGCGCCAGCAGCGCCGGCAGGCGGGGGGAGACCCAGTACTTC
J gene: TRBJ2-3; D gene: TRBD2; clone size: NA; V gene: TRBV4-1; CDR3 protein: CASSQVRTRQYTQYF; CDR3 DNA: TGCGCCAGCAGCCAAGTGAGGACTAGGCAGTATACGCAGTATTTT
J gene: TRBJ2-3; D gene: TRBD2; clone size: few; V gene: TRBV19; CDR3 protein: CASRRTSGGTDTQYF; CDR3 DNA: TGTGCCAGCCGCCGGACTAGCGGGGGAACAGATACGCAGTATTTT
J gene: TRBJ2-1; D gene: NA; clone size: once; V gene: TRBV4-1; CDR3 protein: CASSQLGAGQNEQFF; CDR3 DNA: TGCGCCAGCAGCCAGCTAGGAGCGGGCCAAAATGAGCAGTTCTTC
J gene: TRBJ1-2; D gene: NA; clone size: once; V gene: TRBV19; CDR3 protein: CASSTLGAGYFGYTF; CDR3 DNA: TGTGCCAGTAGTACCCTCGGCGCAGGGTATTTTGGCTACACCTTC
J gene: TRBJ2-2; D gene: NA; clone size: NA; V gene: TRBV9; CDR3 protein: CASTPQYNTGELFF; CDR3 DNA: TGTGCCAGCACCCCTCAGTATAACACCGGGGAGCTGTTTTTT
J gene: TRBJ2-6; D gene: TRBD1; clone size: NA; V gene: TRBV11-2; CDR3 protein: CASSPGQAKGGANVLTF; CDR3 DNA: TGTGCCAGCAGCCCTGGACAGGCCAAGGGTGGGGCCAACGTCCTGACTTTC
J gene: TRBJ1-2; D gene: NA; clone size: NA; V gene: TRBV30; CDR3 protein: CAWSIGGEGYGYTF; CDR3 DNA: TGTGCCTGGAGTATTGGCGGGGAGGGGTATGGCTACACCTTC
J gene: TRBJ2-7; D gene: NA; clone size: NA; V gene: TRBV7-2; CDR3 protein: CASSPWGGPSYEQYF; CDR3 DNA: TGTGCCAGCAGCCCCTGGGGGGGGCCCTCCTACGAGCAGTACTTC
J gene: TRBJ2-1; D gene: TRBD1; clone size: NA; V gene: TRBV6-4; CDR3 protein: CASSVDRGTLDEQFF; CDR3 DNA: TGTGCCAGCAGTGTAGACAGGGGGACGCTCGATGAGCAGTTCTTC
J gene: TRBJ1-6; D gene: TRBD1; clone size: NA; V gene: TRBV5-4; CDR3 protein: CASSFADRDNSPLHF; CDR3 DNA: TGTGCCAGCAGCTTCGCGGACAGGGACAATTCACCCCTCCACTTT
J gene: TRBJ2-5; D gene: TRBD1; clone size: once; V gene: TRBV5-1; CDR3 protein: CASSEQGARETQYF; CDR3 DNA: TGCGCCAGCAGCGAACAGGGGGCGAGGGAGACCCAGTACTTC
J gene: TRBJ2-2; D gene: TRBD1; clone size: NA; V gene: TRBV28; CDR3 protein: CASIEDRGAPGELFF; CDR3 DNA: TGTGCCAGCATTGAGGACAGGGGGGCCCCCGGGGAGCTGTTTTTT
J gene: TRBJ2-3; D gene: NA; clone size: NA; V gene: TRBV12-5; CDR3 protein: CASGLVLRNRTDTQYF; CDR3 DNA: TGTGCTAGTGGTTTGGTACTGCGGAATCGCACAGATACGCAGTATTTT
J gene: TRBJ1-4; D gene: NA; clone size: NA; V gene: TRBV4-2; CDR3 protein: CASSQESRSPGLFF; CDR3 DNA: TGTGCCAGCAGCCAAGAGAGTCGCAGCCCAGGACTGTTTTTT
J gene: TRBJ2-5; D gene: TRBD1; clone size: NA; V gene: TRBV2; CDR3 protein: CASTWTGTRETQYF; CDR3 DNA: TGTGCCAGCACCTGGACAGGGACCCGGGAGACCCAGTACTTC
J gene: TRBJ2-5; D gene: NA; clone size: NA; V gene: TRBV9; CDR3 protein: CASSRGLDGETQYF; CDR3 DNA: TGTGCCAGCAGCAGGGGTTTGGACGGCGAGACCCAGTACTTC
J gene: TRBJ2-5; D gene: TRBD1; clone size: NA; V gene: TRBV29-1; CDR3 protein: CSVGTGGGETQYF; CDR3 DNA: TGCAGCGTTGGGACAGGGGGCGGGGAGACCCAGTACTTC
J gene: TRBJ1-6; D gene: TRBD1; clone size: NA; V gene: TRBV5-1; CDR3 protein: CASSREGTGNSPLHF; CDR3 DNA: TGCGCCAGCAGCCGCGAGGGGACAGGGAATTCACCCCTCCACTTT
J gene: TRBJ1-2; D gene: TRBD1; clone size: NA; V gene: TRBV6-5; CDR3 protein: CASRDRGLGYTF; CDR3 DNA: TGTGCCAGCAGGGACAGGGGGCTTGGCTACACCTTC
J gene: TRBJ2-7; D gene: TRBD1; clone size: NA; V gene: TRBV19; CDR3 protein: CASTSDRGGEQYF; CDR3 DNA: TGTGCCAGTACCTCGGACAGGGGTGGCGAGCAGTACTTC
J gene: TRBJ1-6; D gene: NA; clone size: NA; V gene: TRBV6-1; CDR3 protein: CASSEAAGSPLHF; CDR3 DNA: TGTGCCAGCAGTGAAGCGGCGGGTTCACCCCTCCACTTT
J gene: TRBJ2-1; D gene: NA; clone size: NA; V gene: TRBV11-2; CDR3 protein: CASSLQVSSYNEQFF; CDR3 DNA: TGTGCCAGCAGCTTACAGGTGAGCTCCTACAATGAGCAGTTCTTC
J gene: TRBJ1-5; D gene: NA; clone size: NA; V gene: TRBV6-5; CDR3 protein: CASSSDKYGVQPQHF; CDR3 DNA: TGTGCCAGCAGTTCCGATAAGTACGGGGTTCAGCCCCAGCATTTT
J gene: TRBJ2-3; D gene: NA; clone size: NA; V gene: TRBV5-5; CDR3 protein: CASSFDSWATPDTQYF; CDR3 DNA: TGTGCCAGCAGCTTTGACAGTTGGGCCACCCCAGATACGCAGTATTTT
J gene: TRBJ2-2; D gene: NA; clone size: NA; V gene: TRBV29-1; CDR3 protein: CSVGPGRRNTGELFF; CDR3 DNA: TGCAGCGTTGGGCCCGGGAGAAGGAACACCGGGGAGCTGTTTTTT
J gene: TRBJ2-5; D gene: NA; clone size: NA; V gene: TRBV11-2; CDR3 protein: CASSLGGGRNQETQYF; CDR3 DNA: TGTGCCAGCAGCTTAGGTGGAGGCAGAAACCAAGAGACCCAGTACTTC
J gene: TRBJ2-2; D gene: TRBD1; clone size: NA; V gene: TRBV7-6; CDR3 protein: CASSSRDRNTGELFF; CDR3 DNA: TGTGCCAGCAGCTCCCGGGACAGGAACACCGGGGAGCTGTTTTTT
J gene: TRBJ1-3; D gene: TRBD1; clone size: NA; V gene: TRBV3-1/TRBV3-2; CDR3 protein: CASSRDGTGGNTIYF; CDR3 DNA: TGTGCCAGCAGCCGGGATGGGACAGGTGGAAACACCATATATTTT
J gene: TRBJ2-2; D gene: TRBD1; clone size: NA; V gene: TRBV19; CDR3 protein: CASSIDAGTAKTGELFF; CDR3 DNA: TGTGCCAGTAGTATAGACGCCGGGACAGCAAAAACCGGGGAGCTGTTTTTT
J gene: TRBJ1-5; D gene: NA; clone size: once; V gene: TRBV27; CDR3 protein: CASGGRNQPQHF; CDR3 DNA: TGTGCCAGCGGTGGGCGCAATCAGCCCCAGCATTTT
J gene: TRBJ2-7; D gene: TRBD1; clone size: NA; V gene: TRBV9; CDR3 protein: CASSPGQVPYEQYF; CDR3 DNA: TGTGCCAGCAGCCCCGGACAGGTCCCCTACGAGCAGTACTTC
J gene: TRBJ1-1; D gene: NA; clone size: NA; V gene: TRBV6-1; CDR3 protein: CASSEVRMNTEAFF; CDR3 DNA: TGTGCCAGCAGTGAAGTTAGAATGAACACTGAAGCTTTCTTT